This TCR beta chain was observed in a study of T cell responses to AZD1222 COVID-19 vaccine. The CDR3 consists of 15 residues. Per the germline V gene, CDR1 is MNHEY and CDR2 is SVGAGI. The J segment lost 3 bases and the V segment lost 5 bases, leaving 6 bases of the junction unmatched. This clone was counted a few times. Its antigen remains unknown. Study results and caveats: Spike-specific TCR repertoires showed rising breadth and depth after two AZD1222 doses. Seropositive AZD1222 recipients at baseline numbered only five or six. Females made up more of the donors, who were largely white British, and clonal diversity may have come out too low.

The method was immunoSEQ multiplex PCR; TCRdb's version includes in-frame clones alone and lacks a portion of them. The profile shows under 150,000 clones, around 90% of them singletons. This clonotype was sampled from an adult in good health. The chain employs TRBV6-5 and TRBJ2-7, with 11 bases fitting TRBD1. This material consisted of peripheral blood, taken on day 0 of AZD1222 vaccination. In nucleotides, the CDR3 is TGTGCCAGCAGTACATCCGGGACAGGGGGCTACGAGCAGTACTTC. It specifies CASSTSGTGGYEQYF.